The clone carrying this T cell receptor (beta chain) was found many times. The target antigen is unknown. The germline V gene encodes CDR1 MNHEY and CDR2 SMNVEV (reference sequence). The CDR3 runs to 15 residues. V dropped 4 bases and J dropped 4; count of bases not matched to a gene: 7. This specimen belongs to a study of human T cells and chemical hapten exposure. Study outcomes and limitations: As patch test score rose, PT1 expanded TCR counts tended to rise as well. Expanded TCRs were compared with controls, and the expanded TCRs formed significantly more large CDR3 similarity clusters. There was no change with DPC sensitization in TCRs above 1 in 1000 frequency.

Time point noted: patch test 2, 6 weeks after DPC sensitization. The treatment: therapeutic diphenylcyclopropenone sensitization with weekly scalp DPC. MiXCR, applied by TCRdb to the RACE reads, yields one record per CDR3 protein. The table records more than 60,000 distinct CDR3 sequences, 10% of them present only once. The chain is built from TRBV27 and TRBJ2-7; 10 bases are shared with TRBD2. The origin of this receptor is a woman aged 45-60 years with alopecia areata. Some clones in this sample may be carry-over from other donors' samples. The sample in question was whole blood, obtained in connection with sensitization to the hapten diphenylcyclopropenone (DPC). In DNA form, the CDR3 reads TGTGCCAGCAGTTCTCCTAGCGGGAGAGTTTACGAGCAGTACTTC. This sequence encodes CASSSPSGRVYEQYF.